This T cell receptor (beta chain) was recovered during a study of cytomegalovirus exposure and HLA in healthy donors. Study background: Out of several hundred genotyped donors, 81% belonged to the Caucasian-associated ancestry cluster.

Vbeta (60) and Jbeta (13) primers were used in the PCR. Generated by immunoSEQ multiplex PCR, the TCRdb table keeps only in-frame clones and is missing some. The sample includes 90,000 to 130,000 clones, 79% of them seen just once. The V end lost 6 bases, the J end lost 0 bases, and 15 bases lay between the germline ends. Germline V CDR1 and CDR2: KGHSH, LQKENI. The CDR3 loop spans 15 amino acids. Sequenced sample: PBMCs. The sequence derives from a woman younger than 30 in good health and CMV-seropositive. The chain joins TRBV18 to TRBJ2-7, with D perhaps TRBD1 (6 bases). CDR3 in DNA: TGTGCCAGCTCGACGGGACAACTCTCCTCCTACGAGCAGTACTTC. This translates into CASSTGQLSSYEQYF.